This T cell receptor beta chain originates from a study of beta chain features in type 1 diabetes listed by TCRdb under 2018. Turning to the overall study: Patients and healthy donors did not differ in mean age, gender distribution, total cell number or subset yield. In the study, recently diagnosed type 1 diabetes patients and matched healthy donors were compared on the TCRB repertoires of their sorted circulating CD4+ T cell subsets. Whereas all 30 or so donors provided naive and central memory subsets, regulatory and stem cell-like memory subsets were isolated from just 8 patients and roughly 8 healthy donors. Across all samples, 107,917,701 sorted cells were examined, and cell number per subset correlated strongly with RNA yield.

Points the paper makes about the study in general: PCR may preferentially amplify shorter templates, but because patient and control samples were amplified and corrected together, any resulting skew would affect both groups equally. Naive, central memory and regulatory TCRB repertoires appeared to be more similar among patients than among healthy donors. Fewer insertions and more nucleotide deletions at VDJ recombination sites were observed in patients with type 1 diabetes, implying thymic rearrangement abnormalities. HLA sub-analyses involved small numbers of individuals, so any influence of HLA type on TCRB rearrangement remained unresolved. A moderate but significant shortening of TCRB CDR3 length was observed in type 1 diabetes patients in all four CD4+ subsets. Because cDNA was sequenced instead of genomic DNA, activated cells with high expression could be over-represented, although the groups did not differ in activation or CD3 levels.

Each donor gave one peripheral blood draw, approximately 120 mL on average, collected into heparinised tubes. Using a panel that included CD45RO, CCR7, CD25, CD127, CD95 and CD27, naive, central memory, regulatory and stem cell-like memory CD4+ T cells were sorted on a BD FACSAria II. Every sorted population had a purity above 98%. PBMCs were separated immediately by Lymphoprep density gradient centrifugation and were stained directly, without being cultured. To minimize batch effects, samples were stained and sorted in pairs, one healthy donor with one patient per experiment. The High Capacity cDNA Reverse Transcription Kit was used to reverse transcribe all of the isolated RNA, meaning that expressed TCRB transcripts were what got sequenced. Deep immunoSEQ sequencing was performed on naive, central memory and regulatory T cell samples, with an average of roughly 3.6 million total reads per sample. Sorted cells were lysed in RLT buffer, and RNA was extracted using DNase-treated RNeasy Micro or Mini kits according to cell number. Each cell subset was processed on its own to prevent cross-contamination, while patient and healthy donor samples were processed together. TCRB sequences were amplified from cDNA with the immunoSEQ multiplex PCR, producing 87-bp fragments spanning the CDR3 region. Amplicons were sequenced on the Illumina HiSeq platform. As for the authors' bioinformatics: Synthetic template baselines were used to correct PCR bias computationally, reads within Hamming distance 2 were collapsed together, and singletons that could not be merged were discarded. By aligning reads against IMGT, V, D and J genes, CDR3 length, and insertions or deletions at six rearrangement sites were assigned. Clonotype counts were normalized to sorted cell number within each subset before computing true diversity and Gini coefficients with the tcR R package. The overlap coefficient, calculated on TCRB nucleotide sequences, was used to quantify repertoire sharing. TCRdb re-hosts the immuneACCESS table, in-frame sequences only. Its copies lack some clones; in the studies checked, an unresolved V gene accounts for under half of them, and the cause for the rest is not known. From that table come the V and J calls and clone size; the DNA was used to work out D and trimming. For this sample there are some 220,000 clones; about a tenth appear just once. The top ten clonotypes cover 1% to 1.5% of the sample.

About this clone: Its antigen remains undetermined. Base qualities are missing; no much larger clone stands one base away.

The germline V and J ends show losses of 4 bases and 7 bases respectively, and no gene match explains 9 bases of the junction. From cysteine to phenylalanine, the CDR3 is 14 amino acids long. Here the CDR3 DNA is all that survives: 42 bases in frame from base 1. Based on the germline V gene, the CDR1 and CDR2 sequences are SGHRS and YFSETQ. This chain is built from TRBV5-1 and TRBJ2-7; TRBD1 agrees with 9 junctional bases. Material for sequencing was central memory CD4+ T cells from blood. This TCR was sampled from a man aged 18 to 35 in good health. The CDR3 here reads CASSDDRGSREQYF. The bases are TGCGCCAGCAGCGATGACAGGGGGAGTAGGGAGCAGTACTTC. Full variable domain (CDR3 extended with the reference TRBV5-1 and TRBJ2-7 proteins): KAGVTQTPRYLIKTRGQQVTLSCSPISGHRSVSWYQQTPGQGLQFLFEYFSETQRNKGNFPGRFSGRQFSNSRSEMNVSTLELGDSALYLCASSDDRGSREQYFGPGTRLTVT.